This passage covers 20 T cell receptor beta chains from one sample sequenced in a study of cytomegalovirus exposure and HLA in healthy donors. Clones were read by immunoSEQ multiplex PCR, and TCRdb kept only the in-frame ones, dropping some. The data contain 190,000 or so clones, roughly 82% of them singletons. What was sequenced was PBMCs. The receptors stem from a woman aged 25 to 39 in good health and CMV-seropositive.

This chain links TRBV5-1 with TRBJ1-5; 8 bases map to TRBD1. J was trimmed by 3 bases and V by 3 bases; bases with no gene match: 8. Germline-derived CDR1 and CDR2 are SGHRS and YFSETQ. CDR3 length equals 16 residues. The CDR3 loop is CASSSTTGANNQPQHF. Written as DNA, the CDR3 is TGCGCCAGCAGCTCGACGACAGGGGCCAACAATCAGCCCCAGCATTTT.

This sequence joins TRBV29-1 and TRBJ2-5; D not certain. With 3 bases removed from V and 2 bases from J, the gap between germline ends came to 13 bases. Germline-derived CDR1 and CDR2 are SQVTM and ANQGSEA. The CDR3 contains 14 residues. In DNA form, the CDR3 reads TGCAGCGTTGAGGGTCAGCGTGGACAAGAGACCCAGTACTTC. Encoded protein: CSVEGQRGQETQYF.

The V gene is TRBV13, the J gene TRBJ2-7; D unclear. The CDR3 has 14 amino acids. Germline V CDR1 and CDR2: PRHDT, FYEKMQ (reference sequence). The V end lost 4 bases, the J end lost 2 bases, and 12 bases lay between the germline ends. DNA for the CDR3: TGTGCCAGCAGCTACGATGCCGGAGCCTACGAGCAGTACTTC. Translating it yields CASSYDAGAYEQYF.

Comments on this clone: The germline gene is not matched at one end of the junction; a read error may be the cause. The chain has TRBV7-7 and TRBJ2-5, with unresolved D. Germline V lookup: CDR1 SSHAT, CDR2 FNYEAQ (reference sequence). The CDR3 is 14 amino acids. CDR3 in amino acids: CASSHDGVQETQYF. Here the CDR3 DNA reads TGTGCTAGCAGCCACGACGGAGTTCAAGAGACCCAGTACTTC. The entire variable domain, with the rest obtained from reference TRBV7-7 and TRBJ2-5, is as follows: GAGVSQSPRYKVTKRGQDVTLRCDPISSHATLYWYQQALGQGPEFLTYFNYEAQPDKSGLPSDRFSAERPEGSISTLTIQRTEQRDSAMYRCASSHDGVQETQYFGPGTRLLVL.

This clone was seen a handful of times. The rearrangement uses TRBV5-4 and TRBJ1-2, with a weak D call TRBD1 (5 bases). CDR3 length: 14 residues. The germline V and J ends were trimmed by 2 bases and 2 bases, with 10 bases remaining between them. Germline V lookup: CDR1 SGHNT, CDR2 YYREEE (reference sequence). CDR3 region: CASSLGVKNYGYTF. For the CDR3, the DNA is TGTGCCAGCAGCTTAGGGGTGAAGAACTATGGCTACACCTTC.

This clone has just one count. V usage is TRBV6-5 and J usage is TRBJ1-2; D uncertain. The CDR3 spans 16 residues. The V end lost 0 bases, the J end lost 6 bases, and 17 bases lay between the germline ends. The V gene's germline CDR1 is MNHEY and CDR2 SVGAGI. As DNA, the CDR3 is TGTGCCAGCAGTTACTCGACGGGAATCGCTCTGGATGGCTACACCTTC. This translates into CASSYSTGIALDGYTF.

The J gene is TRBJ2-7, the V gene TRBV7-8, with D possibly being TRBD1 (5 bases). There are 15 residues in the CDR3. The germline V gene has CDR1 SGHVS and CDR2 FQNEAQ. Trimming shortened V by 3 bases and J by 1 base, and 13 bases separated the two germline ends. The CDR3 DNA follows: TGTGCCAGCAGCTTGGGGCCCGGACCTTCCTACGAGCAGTACTTC. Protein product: CASSLGPGPSYEQYF.

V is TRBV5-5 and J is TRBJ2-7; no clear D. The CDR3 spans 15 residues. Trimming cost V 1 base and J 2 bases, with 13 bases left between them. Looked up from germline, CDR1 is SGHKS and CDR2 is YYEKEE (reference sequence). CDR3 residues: CASSLFQELTYEQYF. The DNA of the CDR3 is TGTGCCAGCAGCTTGTTCCAGGAACTCACCTACGAGCAGTACTTC.

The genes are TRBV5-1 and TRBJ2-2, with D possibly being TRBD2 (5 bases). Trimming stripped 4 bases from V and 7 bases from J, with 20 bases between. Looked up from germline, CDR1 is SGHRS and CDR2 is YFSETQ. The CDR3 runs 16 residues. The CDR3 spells CASSPRWESAGGELFF. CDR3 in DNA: TGCGCCAGCAGCCCCCGGTGGGAGAGCGCAGGCGGGGAGCTGTTTTTT. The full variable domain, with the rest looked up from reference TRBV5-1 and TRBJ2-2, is KAGVTQTPRYLIKTRGQQVTLSCSPISGHRSVSWYQQTPGQGLQFLFEYFSETQRNKGNFPGRFSGRQFSNSRSEMNVSTLELGDSALYLCASSPRWESAGGELFFGEGSRLTVL.

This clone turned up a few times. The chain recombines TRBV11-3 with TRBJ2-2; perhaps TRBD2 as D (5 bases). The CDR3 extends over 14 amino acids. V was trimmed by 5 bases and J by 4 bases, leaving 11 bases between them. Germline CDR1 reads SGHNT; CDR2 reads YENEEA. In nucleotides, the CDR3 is TGTGCCAGCAGCCTCTCCAGCGGCACCGGGGAGCTGTTTTTT. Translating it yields CASSLSSGTGELFF.

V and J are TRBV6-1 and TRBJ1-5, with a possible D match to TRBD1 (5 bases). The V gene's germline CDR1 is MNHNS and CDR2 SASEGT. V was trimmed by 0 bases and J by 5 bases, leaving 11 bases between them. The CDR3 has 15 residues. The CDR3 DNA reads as TGTGCCAGCAGTGAAGCGCGCAGGGCTGATCAGCCCCAGCATTTT. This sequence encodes CASSEARRADQPQHF.

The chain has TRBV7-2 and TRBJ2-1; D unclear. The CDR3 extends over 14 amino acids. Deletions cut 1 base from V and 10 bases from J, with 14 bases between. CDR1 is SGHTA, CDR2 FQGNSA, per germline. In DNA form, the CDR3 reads TGTGCCAGCAGCTTAGGCCCGGCTAGACGGGAGCAGTTCTTC. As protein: CASSLGPARREQFF. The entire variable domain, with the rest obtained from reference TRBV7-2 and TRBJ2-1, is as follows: GAGVSQSPSNKVTEKGKDVELRCDPISGHTALYWYRQSLGQGLEFLIYFQGNSAPDKSGLPSDRFSAERTGGSVSTLTIQRTQQEDSAVYLCASSLGPARREQFFGPGTRLTVL.

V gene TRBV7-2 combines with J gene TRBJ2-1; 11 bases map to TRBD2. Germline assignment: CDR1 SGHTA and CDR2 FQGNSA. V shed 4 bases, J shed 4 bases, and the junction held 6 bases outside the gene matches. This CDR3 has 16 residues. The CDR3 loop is CASSSSGTSGYNEQFF. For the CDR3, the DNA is TGTGCCAGCAGCTCCTCTGGGACTAGCGGATACAATGAGCAGTTCTTC.

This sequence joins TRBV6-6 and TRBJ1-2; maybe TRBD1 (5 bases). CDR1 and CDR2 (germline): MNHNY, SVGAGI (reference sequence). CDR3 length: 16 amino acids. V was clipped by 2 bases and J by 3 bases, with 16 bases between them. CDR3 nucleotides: TGTGCCAGCAGTTACCCGGGGGGTAGGGGAGACTATGGCTACACCTTC. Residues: CASSYPGGRGDYGYTF.

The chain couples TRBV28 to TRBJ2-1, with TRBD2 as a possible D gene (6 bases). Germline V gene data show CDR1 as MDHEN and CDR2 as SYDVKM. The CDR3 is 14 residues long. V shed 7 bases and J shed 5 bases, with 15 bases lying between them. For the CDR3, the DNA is TGTGCCAGCACCAGACTAGGACGGAACAATGAGCAGTTCTTC. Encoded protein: CASTRLGRNNEQFF.

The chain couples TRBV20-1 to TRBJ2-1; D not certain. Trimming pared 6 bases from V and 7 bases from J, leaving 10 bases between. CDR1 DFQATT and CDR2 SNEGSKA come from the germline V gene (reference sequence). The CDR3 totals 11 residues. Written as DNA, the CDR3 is TGCAGTGCCCCCGACATTAATGAGCAGTTCTTC. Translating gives CSAPDINEQFF.

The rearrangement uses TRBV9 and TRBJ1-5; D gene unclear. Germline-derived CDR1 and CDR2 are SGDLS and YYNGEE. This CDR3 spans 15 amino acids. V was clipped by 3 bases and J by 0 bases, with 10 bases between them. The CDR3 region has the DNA TGTGCCAGCAGCGCGACACCGTATAGCAATCAGCCCCAGCATTTT. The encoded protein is CASSATPYSNQPQHF.

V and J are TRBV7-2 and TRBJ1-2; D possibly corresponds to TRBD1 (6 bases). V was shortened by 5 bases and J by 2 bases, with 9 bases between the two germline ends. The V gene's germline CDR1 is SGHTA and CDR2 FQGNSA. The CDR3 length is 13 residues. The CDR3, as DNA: TGTGCCAGCAGCGGGGGGGCGAACTATGGCTACACCTTC. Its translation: CASSGGANYGYTF.

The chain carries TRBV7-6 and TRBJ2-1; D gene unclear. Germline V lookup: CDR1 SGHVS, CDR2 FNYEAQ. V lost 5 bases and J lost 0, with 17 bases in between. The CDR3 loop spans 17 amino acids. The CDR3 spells CASSPRQRRSSYNEQFF. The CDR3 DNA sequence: TGTGCCAGCAGCCCCCGCCAACGGCGGAGCTCCTACAATGAGCAGTTCTTC.

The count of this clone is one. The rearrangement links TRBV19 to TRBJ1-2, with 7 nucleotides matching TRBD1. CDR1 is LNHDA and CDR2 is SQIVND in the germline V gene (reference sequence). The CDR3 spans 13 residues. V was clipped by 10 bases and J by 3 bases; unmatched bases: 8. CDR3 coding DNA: TGTGCCACTCACCGGGACAGATACTATGGCTACACCTTC. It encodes CATHRDRYYGYTF.